This entry lists 2 T cell receptor beta chains sequenced from one sample in a study of T cells after yellow fever vaccination. Each CDR3 protein is one row after TCRdb ran MiXCR on the 5' RACE reads. The table includes hundreds of thousands of distinct CDR3 sequences, about 9.5% detected once. Sample: PBMCs, taken on the day of the first yellow fever vaccination. The source of these receptors is a young man who received the YFV17D yellow fever vaccine.

This clonotype was observed many times. The gene calls are TRBV4-2 and TRBJ2-5; tentatively, D is TRBD1 or TRBD2 (5 bases each). The CDR3 totals 13 residues. Trimming stripped 1 base from V and 4 bases from J, with 7 bases between. Germline V CDR1 and CDR2: LGHNA, YNFKEQ. Here the CDR3 DNA reads TGTGCCAGCAGCCAAGGGGACGCAGAGACCCAGTACTTC. It encodes CASSQGDAETQYF.

This chain uses TRBV19 with TRBJ2-3; weak D call: TRBD2 (5 bases). This CDR3 has 12 residues. V shed 6 bases and J shed 4 bases, with 8 bases lying between them. Germline CDR1 is LNHDA and CDR2 is SQIVND (reference sequence). The CDR3 nucleotides are TGTGCCAGTAGAATCGGGGCAGATACGCAGTATTTT. This gives the protein CASRIGADTQYF.